The next 28 T cell receptor beta chains were all read from a single sample in a study of blood T cell repertoires in COVID-19. Produced via immunoSEQ multiplex PCR; TCRdb's table is partial and in-frame only. The profile shows 150,000 to 200,000 clones, approximately 88% of them singletons. What was sequenced was PBMCs or T cells enriched from blood (not recorded which). The receptors were sampled from a man aged 65 to 79 who had been exposed to COVID-19.

The rearrangement links TRBV5-1 to TRBJ2-3, with 8 bases aligning to TRBD2. The CDR3 is 17 residues long. Germline lookup yields CDR1 SGHRS and CDR2 YFSETQ. J lost 2 bases, V lost 3 bases, and 11 bases had no gene match. The CDR3 sequence: CASSSSWSGGNTDTQYF. The DNA for the CDR3 is TGCGCCAGCAGCTCCTCATGGAGCGGGGGAAACACAGATACGCAGTATTTT. Supplemented by reference TRBV5-1 and TRBJ2-3, the full variable domain reads KAGVTQTPRYLIKTRGQQVTLSCSPISGHRSVSWYQQTPGQGLQFLFEYFSETQRNKGNFPGRFSGRQFSNSRSEMNVSTLELGDSALYLCASSSSWSGGNTDTQYFGPGTRLTVL.

The V and J genes are TRBV6-6 and TRBJ2-7; 9 bases align to TRBD2. The V gene end was trimmed by 5 bases and the J gene end by 2 bases; junction bases not matched to a gene: 13. The CDR3 sequence is 17 residues long. Germline CDR1 MNHNY, CDR2 SVGAGI (reference sequence). Here the CDR3 reads CASSPPWAGGVTYEQYF. The CDR3 region has the DNA TGTGCCAGCAGTCCACCCTGGGCGGGAGGGGTTACCTACGAGCAGTACTTC.

The V and J genes are TRBV13 and TRBJ1-2; tentatively, D is TRBD1 (5 bases). The CDR3 totals 16 residues. V shed 4 bases and J shed 0 bases, with 15 bases lying between them. From germline, CDR1 is PRHDT and CDR2 FYEKMQ (reference sequence). The chain's CDR3 is CASSSEQDYANYGYTF. CDR3 bases: TGTGCCAGCAGCTCAGAACAGGATTACGCTAACTATGGCTACACCTTC.

V is TRBV24-1 and J is TRBJ1-5; tentative D call: TRBD1 (5 bases). The CDR3 sequence is 16 residues long. Trimming pared 4 bases from V and 0 bases from J, leaving 12 bases between. Per the germline V gene, CDR1 is KGHDR and CDR2 is SFDVKD. The CDR3 loop is CATSDAGADSNQPQHF. CDR3 nucleotide sequence: TGTGCCACCAGTGACGCTGGGGCAGATAGCAATCAGCCCCAGCATTTT.

The V gene is TRBV11-2, the J gene TRBJ2-1; 11 bases are shared with TRBD2. Trimming took 0 bases from V and 5 from J; bases not matched to a gene: 15. The CDR3 runs 20 residues. Germline lookup yields CDR1 SGHAT and CDR2 FQNNGV. CDR3 sequence reads: CASSLEPSDRLAGLHNEQFF. The CDR3, as DNA: TGTGCCAGCAGCTTAGAGCCCTCGGACCGACTAGCGGGGCTTCACAATGAGCAGTTCTTC.

This chain uses TRBV12-3 or TRBV12-4 with TRBJ2-7, with 7 bases matching TRBD1. With V trimmed by 4 bases and J by 6 bases, 6 bases remained unmatched. The CDR3 has 13 amino acids. The CDR3 loop is CASSSLTGFEQYF. The CDR3 DNA follows: TGTGCCAGCAGTTCCCTGACAGGGTTCGAGCAGTACTTC.

CDR3 bases: TGTGCCAGTAGTATCCCCACAAACACCGGGGAGCTGTTTTTT. It encodes CASSIPTNTGELFF. V and J are TRBV19 and TRBJ2-2; D gene unclear. From germline, CDR1 is LNHDA and CDR2 SQIVND (reference sequence). Trimming shortened V by 3 bases and J by 2 bases, and 7 bases separated the two germline ends. The CDR3 totals 14 residues.

This clone was seen just once. The chain employs TRBV7-9 and TRBJ2-1; 12 positions agree with TRBD2. The V and J ends lost 0 bases and 6 bases, in that order; junction bases with no gene match: 3. The germline V gene has CDR1 SEHNR and CDR2 FQNEAQ (reference sequence). The CDR3 consists of 16 residues. This CDR3 reads CASSLALAGGPNEQFF. CDR3 bases: TGTGCCAGCAGCTTAGCCCTAGCGGGAGGGCCCAATGAGCAGTTCTTC.

CDR3 bases: TGCGCCAGCAGCCAAGACCCCCAAGGGGGGGGGAATGAAAAACTGTTTTTT. It codes for CASSQDPQGGGNEKLFF. The J gene is TRBJ1-4, the V gene TRBV4-3, with D maybe TRBD1 (6 bases). Germline CDR1 LGHNA, CDR2 YSLEER. This CDR3 has 17 amino acids. V gave up 0 bases and J gave up 5 bases, with 16 bases separating them.

The chain recombines TRBV7-9 with TRBJ2-2; 8 nucleotides line up with TRBD1. Per the germline V gene, CDR1 is SEHNR and CDR2 is FQNEAQ (reference sequence). The CDR3 consists of 16 residues. Germline trimming cut 5 bases from V and 4 bases from J; bases unmatched to any gene: 9. This CDR3 reads CASSPTGQVGTGELFF. The CDR3 DNA reads as TGTGCCAGCAGCCCTACGGGACAGGTGGGCACCGGGGAGCTGTTTTTT.

The chain is built from TRBV5-4 and TRBJ2-5; maybe TRBD1 (5 bases). From germline, CDR1 is SGHNT and CDR2 YYREEE (reference sequence). The CDR3 is 14 amino acids. The germline V and J ends were trimmed by 3 bases and 1 base, with 10 bases remaining between them. The CDR3 loop reads CASSSSDSQETQYF. As DNA, the CDR3 is TGTGCCAGCAGCTCGTCTGACAGCCAAGAGACCCAGTACTTC.

The chain combines TRBV19 with TRBJ2-2, with 8 bases identical to TRBD1. CDR1 LNHDA and CDR2 SQIVND come from the germline V gene (reference sequence). The V segment lost 5 bases and the J segment 4 bases; nucleotides outside the gene matches: 6. The CDR3 has 15 amino acids. In DNA, the CDR3 is TGTGCCAGTAGTCCAGGGGGACAGGCCACCGGGGAGCTGTTTTTT. Protein: CASSPGGQATGELFF.

The DNA of the CDR3 is TGTGCCAGCAGCCAAAAAACCTTGGGACAGTCTAACTATGGCTACACCTTC. It yields the protein CASSQKTLGQSNYGYTF. The chain uses TRBV3-1 (or the pseudogene TRBV3-2) and TRBJ1-2; 7 bases map to TRBD1. The V and J ends lost 2 bases and 0 bases, in that order; junction bases with no gene match: 9. The CDR3 is made up of 17 amino acids. CDR1 and CDR2 (germline): LGHDT, YNNKEL (reference sequence).

V usage is TRBV19 and J usage is TRBJ1-1; 11 bases match TRBD1. In germline, CDR1 is LNHDA, CDR2 SQIVND (reference sequence). Trimming took 5 bases from V and 5 from J; bases not matched to a gene: 7. The CDR3 runs 15 residues. The CDR3 protein is CASSPSGQGETEAFF. The CDR3 DNA reads as TGTGCCAGTAGTCCCTCGGGACAGGGGGAGACTGAAGCTTTCTTT.

This clone has a single count. The chain links TRBV27 to TRBJ1-4; TRBD1 is a possible D gene (6 bases). Germline loops: CDR1 MNHEY, CDR2 SMNVEV (reference sequence). V was cut by 1 base and J by 2 bases, with 14 bases left in between. The length of the CDR3 is 17 residues. For the CDR3, the DNA is TGTGCCAGCAGTTTATTTTTCGGACAGTCGACTAATGAAAAACTGTTTTTT. Residues: CASSLFFGQSTNEKLFF.

This chain links TRBV30 with TRBJ1-3; 7 nucleotides line up with TRBD1. Germline V gene sequence: CDR1 GTSNPN, CDR2 SVGIG (reference sequence). This CDR3 is built from 16 residues. V trimming: 0 bases; J trimming: 3 bases; junction bases outside the gene matches: 8. Here the CDR3 DNA reads TGTGCCTGGAGTGTTTCCCGGACAGGCGGTGGAAACACCATATATTTT. It yields the protein CAWSVSRTGGGNTIYF.

V gene TRBV5-1 combines with J gene TRBJ1-6, with 9 bases identical to TRBD1. V shed 4 bases, J shed 7 bases, and the junction held 9 bases outside the gene matches. The CDR3 has 16 residues. Per germline, CDR1 SGHRS and CDR2 YFSETQ. The CDR3 region is CASSNTLTGGNSPLHF. CDR3 in DNA: TGCGCCAGCAGCAACACACTAACAGGGGGCAATTCACCCCTCCACTTT.

The chain combines TRBV7-3 with TRBJ2-7; TRBD1 matches at 10 bases. Germline-derived CDR1 and CDR2 are SGHTA and FQGTGA. V dropped 4 bases and J dropped 3; count of bases not matched to a gene: 3. CDR3 length: 14 amino acids. CDR3 bases: TGTGCCAGCAGCTCGACAGGGGGCGTCTACGAGCAGTACTTC. This codes for CASSSTGGVYEQYF.

This clone came up many times. This chain uses TRBV6-5 with TRBJ1-2, with 8 bases identical to TRBD1. This CDR3 contains 14 residues. From germline, CDR1 is MNHEY and CDR2 SVGAGI. The V segment lost 5 bases and the J segment 7 bases; nucleotides outside the gene matches: 9. CDR3 residues: CASSPGNRGGGYTF. The CDR3, as DNA: TGTGCCAGCAGTCCCGGGAACAGGGGGGGTGGCTACACCTTC.

This clone occurred a few times. This chain uses TRBV28 with TRBJ2-7; perhaps TRBD1 as D (6 bases). Between the trimmed V and J ends, which lost 8 bases and 6 bases, there was a span of 17 bases. Germline V gives CDR1 MDHEN, CDR2 SYDVKM. The CDR3 contains 13 residues. Here the CDR3 reads CASLTSRGFEQYF. The DNA of the CDR3 is TGTGCCAGCCTTACCTCTAGGGGGTTCGAGCAGTACTTC.

The chain is built from TRBV30 and TRBJ2-5; D call uncertain. The germline CDR1 and CDR2 sequences are GTSNPN and SVGIG (reference sequence). The CDR3 consists of 12 residues. Trimming left V 1 base short and J 5 bases short, with 8 bases between. The CDR3, as DNA: TGTGCCTGGAGTGAGTCCAGGGAGACCCAGTACTTC. Protein product: CAWSESRETQYF.

The chain employs TRBV2 and TRBJ2-3; weak D call: TRBD2 (6 bases). Germline V gives CDR1 SNHLY, CDR2 FYNNEI. The CDR3 is 13 amino acids. V was clipped by 9 bases and J by 3 bases, with 13 bases between them. CDR3 sequence: CASLGGETDTQYF. As DNA, the CDR3 is TGTGCCAGTCTGGGGGGAGAGACAGATACGCAGTATTTT.

The chain combines TRBV19 with TRBJ2-1, with 10 bases lining up with TRBD2. Trimming at V came to 3 bases and at J to 8 bases, leaving 13 bases not matched to a gene. The CDR3 loop spans 17 amino acids. The germline V gene has CDR1 LNHDA and CDR2 SQIVND (reference sequence). For the CDR3, the DNA is TGTGCCAGTAGTATTATAGGGGGCCGGCTAGCGGGAGATGAGCAGTTCTTC. This sequence encodes CASSIIGGRLAGDEQFF.

The V gene is TRBV12-3 or TRBV12-4, the J gene TRBJ1-1; TRBD1 aligns across 9 bases. With V trimmed by 6 bases and J by 7 bases, 6 bases remained unmatched. The CDR3 spans 13 residues. The CDR3 nucleotides read TGTGCCAGCAGGTACAGGGGGCGGGGTGAAGCTTTCTTT. This sequence encodes CASRYRGRGEAFF.

J is TRBJ1-1 and V is TRBV30; 10 positions agree with TRBD1. CDR3 length: 17 residues. In germline, CDR1 is GTSNPN, CDR2 SVGIG (reference sequence). Losses at the gene ends were 2 bases for V and 5 bases for J; bases not matched to a gene: 14. As DNA, the CDR3 is TGTGCCTGGAGTTGCAGGGACAGGGGATTTGTGGCGACTGAAGCTTTCTTT. As protein: CAWSCRDRGFVATEAFF.

The CDR3 DNA reads as TGTGCCAGTAGTATAAAGGGGGATTCCGGGGAGCTGTTTTTT. Protein sequence: CASSIKGDSGELFF. The V and J genes are TRBV19 and TRBJ2-2; weak D call: TRBD1 (6 bases). Germline values: CDR1 LNHDA, CDR2 SQIVND (reference sequence). V was pared by 2 bases and J by 6 bases, with 10 bases between. This CDR3 comprises 14 residues.

This rearrangement joins TRBV18 to TRBJ1-2; 7 positions agree with TRBD1. The length of the CDR3 is 15 residues. The germline V gene encodes CDR1 KGHSH and CDR2 LQKENI. J gave up 4 bases and V 4 bases, and 9 bases lay outside the gene matches. This chain's CDR3 is CASSLSMGQSYGYTF. Written as DNA, the CDR3 is TGTGCCAGCTCACTATCAATGGGACAGAGCTATGGCTACACCTTC.

This rearrangement joins TRBV9 to TRBJ2-5; 8 bases match TRBD2. Unmatched junction bases numbered 6, after V lost 0 bases and J lost 5 bases. Germline V gene sequence: CDR1 SGDLS, CDR2 YYNGEE. The CDR3 extends over 15 amino acids. The CDR3 is CASSVVAGGQETQYF. CDR3 coding DNA: TGTGCCAGCAGCGTAGTCGCGGGGGGTCAGGAGACCCAGTACTTC.